Below, 24 T cell receptor beta chains from the same sample are listed, as sequenced in a study of T cells in Graves' hyperthyroidism and ophthalmopathy. Authors of the study amplified TCR beta CDR3 regions from RNA transcripts. With the HTBI primer set, the TCR CDR3 went through a first round of RT-PCR. TCRdb called the multiplex PCR reads again in MiXCR, with one record for every CDR3 protein. Of 600,000 or so distinct CDR3 sequences in the sample, about 16% were seen once. Sequencing input: blood. All receptors come from a woman aged 30 to 39 with Graves' hyperthyroidism.

This clonotype was seen only a few times. The V and J genes are TRBV6-5 and TRBJ1-2; the D gene is possibly TRBD1 (5 bases). The V and J ends lost 3 bases and 5 bases respectively, with 13 bases between them. The CDR3 is made up of 14 amino acids. Looked up from germline, CDR1 is MNHEY and CDR2 is SVGAGI. The CDR3 region has the DNA TGTGCCAGCAGTTATAATGGGGGAAGATATGGCTACACCTTC. It translates to CASSYNGGRYGYTF.

Ten or more counts support this clonotype. The chain joins TRBV3-1 to TRBJ2-2; no definite D call. V shed 7 bases and J shed 1 base, with 10 bases lying between them. Germline CDR1 LGHDT, CDR2 YNNKEL (reference sequence). The CDR3 sequence is 14 residues long. The CDR3 DNA reads as TGTGCCAGCACGTGGGCGGAGAACACCGGGGAGCTGTTTTTT. This encodes CASTWAENTGELFF.

The V gene is TRBV6-5, the J gene TRBJ1-2; D remains ambiguous. With 2 bases removed from V and 5 bases from J, the gap between germline ends came to 12 bases. This CDR3 comprises 14 residues. CDR1 and CDR2 (germline): MNHEY, SVGAGI. This chain's CDR3 is CASSYSDTTYGYTF. The DNA for the CDR3 is TGTGCCAGCAGTTACAGCGACACGACATATGGCTACACCTTC.

V usage is TRBV5-6 and J usage is TRBJ1-5; a possible D gene is TRBD1 (6 bases). V lost 7 bases, J lost 6 bases, and 17 bases lay in between. Germline CDR1 is SGHDT and CDR2 is YYEEEE. CDR3 size: 14 residues. CDR3 sequence reads: CASGLQGRRQPQHF. As DNA, the CDR3 is TGTGCCAGCGGACTTCAGGGGAGGCGTCAGCCCCAGCATTTT.

This clonotype was found a few times. This chain connects TRBV6-1 to TRBJ2-7, with 9 bases fitting TRBD1. The V gene end was trimmed by 6 bases and the J gene end by 4 bases; junction bases not matched to a gene: 10. The CDR3 is 15 amino acids. The V gene's germline CDR1 is MNHNS and CDR2 SASEGT. The CDR3 DNA reads TGTGCCAGCAGCCGCTACAGACAGGGGGAGTACGAGCAGTACTTC. It is translated as CASSRYRQGEYEQYF.

The chain employs TRBV28 and TRBJ2-7; possibly TRBD1 for D (5 bases). Germline CDR1 reads MDHEN; CDR2 reads SYDVKM. V was pared by 8 bases and J by 5 bases, with 19 bases between. CDR3 length: 14 residues. This CDR3 is CASRRVTGLDEQYF. The DNA of the CDR3 is TGTGCCAGCCGCAGGGTTACCGGGCTAGACGAGCAGTACTTC. Supplemented by reference TRBV28 and TRBJ2-7, the full variable domain reads DVKVTQSSRYLVKRTGEKVFLECVQDMDHENMFWYRQDPGLGLRLIYFSYDVKMKEKGDIPEGYSVSREKKERFSLILESASTNQTSMYLCASRRVTGLDEQYFGPGTRLTVT.

This clonotype was seen more than once but under ten times. V is TRBV30 and J is TRBJ2-1; 10 nucleotides align to TRBD1. From germline, CDR1 is GTSNPN and CDR2 SVGIG (reference sequence). J gave up 4 bases and V 7 bases, and 10 bases lay outside the gene matches. The CDR3 covers 15 residues. The CDR3 loop is CASFVRDRGYNEQFF. The CDR3 nucleotides read TGTGCCTCTTTCGTTAGGGACAGGGGATACAATGAGCAGTTCTTC.

This clonotype was recorded a few times. The CDR3 region has the DNA TGTGCCAGCCAGGACCAGTCAACCTCTGGAAACACCATATATTTT. It encodes CASQDQSTSGNTIYF. The V call is TRBV6-1, the J call TRBJ1-3; D is uncertain. The length of the CDR3 is 15 residues. V was pared by 8 bases and J by 0 bases, with 14 bases between. Looked up from germline, CDR1 is MNHNS and CDR2 is SASEGT.

This clonotype occurred a few times. The chain joins TRBV20-1 to TRBJ1-4; 7 bases map to TRBD1. Germline V gene lookup returns CDR1 DFQATT and CDR2 SNEGSKA (reference sequence). This CDR3 is 15 amino acids long. V lost 2 bases to trimming and J lost 7 bases; unmatched junction nucleotides: 10. The CDR3 reads CSARPYRGSIEKLFF. CDR3 nucleotide sequence: TGCAGTGCTAGACCCTACAGGGGCTCGATTGAAAAACTGTTTTTT.

In its sample, this clonotype was seen many times. The chain has TRBV20-1 and TRBJ2-1; TRBD1 might be the D (5 bases). CDR1 and CDR2 from the germline V gene are DFQATT and SNEGSKA (reference sequence). There are 15 residues in the CDR3. Trimming took off 0 bases at V and 6 bases at J, with 15 bases between the two ends. The CDR3 sequence: CSARDSRRGRNEQFF. The DNA of the CDR3 is TGCAGTGCTAGAGATTCCCGAAGGGGTCGCAATGAGCAGTTCTTC.

The chain joins TRBV5-1 to TRBJ2-3; 10 nucleotides match TRBD2. The CDR3 has 16 amino acids. Germline loops: CDR1 SGHRS, CDR2 YFSETQ. With V trimmed by 4 bases and J by 2 bases, 7 bases remained unmatched. CDR3 in DNA: TGCGCCAGCAGCCCCCTAGCGGGAGCTAACACAGATACGCAGTATTTT. This gives the protein CASSPLAGANTDTQYF. The whole variable domain, remainder taken from reference TRBV5-1 and TRBJ2-3, is KAGVTQTPRYLIKTRGQQVTLSCSPISGHRSVSWYQQTPGQGLQFLFEYFSETQRNKGNFPGRFSGRQFSNSRSEMNVSTLELGDSALYLCASSPLAGANTDTQYFGPGTRLTVL.

The CDR3 sequence is CASSTTGLTEAFF. The CDR3 coding sequence is TGTGCCAGCAGCACTACAGGGTTGACTGAAGCTTTCTTT. The chain combines TRBV5-4 with TRBJ1-1; weak D call: TRBD1 (6 bases). Between the trimmed V and J ends, which lost 4 bases and 5 bases, there was a span of 12 bases. The CDR3 extends over 13 amino acids. Germline V CDR1 and CDR2: SGHNT, YYREEE (reference sequence).

This clonotype was seen ten or more times. The chain couples TRBV28 to TRBJ1-2; D gene unclear. Germline CDR1 MDHEN, CDR2 SYDVKM. V was cut by 2 bases and J by 1 base, with 8 bases left in between. The CDR3 spans 14 residues. This CDR3 is CASSLTSVNYGYTF. The DNA of the CDR3 is TGTGCCAGCAGTTTAACTTCAGTTAACTATGGCTACACCTTC.

The table lists this clonotype with a count of one. With a much larger clone just one base away, this may be a read error. The conserved closing phenylalanine or tryptophan is absent in this CDR3, likely reflecting a read error. The V gene is TRBV6-9, the J gene TRBJ2-3, with D hard to call. The germline CDR1 and CDR2 sequences are MNHGY and SVAAGI. The CDR3 consists of 15 residues. Trimming removed 3 bases at V and 3 bases at J, with 13 bases between. The CDR3 nucleotides are TGTGCCAGCAGTTACGAGGCTAGTCAGACAGATACGCAGTATTTA. This sequence encodes CASSYEASQTDTQYL.

This CDR3 is CASRLTGAPDTQYF. The CDR3 coding sequence is TGTGCCAGCAGGCTGACGGGAGCGCCAGATACGCAGTATTTT. This chain uses TRBV12-3 or TRBV12-4 with TRBJ2-3, with D perhaps matching TRBD2 (6 bases). The CDR3 runs 14 residues. V lost 6 bases, J lost 4 bases, and 14 bases lay in between.

This clonotype was recorded a few times. The gene calls are TRBV28 and TRBJ2-7; possible D gene TRBD2, 5 bases. The germline V gene encodes CDR1 MDHEN and CDR2 SYDVKM. V was clipped by 5 bases and J by 0 bases, with 14 bases between them. The CDR3 is 15 residues long. The CDR3 spells CASSITGITSYEQYF. The CDR3 DNA is TGTGCCAGCAGTATTACGGGGATTACCTCCTACGAGCAGTACTTC.

On this clonotype: This may arise from a read error, as a much more abundant clone is one base away. V is TRBV5-1 and J is TRBJ1-2; D perhaps matches TRBD1 (5 bases). The V gene lost 2 bases and the J gene lost 10 bases, with 21 bases spanning the gap. CDR1 is SGHRS and CDR2 is YFSETQ in the germline V gene. This CDR3 contains 15 residues. The CDR3 coding sequence is TGCGCCAGCAGCTTAAGCAGGGCCAACCTGCGGGTCTACACCTTC. Translated, it gives CASSLSRANLRVYTF.

V and J are TRBV6-4 and TRBJ2-2; D not certain. Germline V gene sequence: CDR1 MRHNA, CDR2 SNTAGT. The CDR3 has 16 residues. V was trimmed by 0 bases and J by 5 bases, leaving 13 bases between them. CDR3 amino acids: CASSDSPAFDTGELFF. The CDR3 DNA reads as TGTGCCAGCAGTGACTCTCCGGCGTTTGATACCGGGGAGCTGTTTTTT.

This clonotype was seen ten or more times. The chain recombines TRBV2 with TRBJ1-1; D not certain. This CDR3 spans 14 amino acids. Germline-derived CDR1 and CDR2 are SNHLY and FYNNEI. Trimming removed 8 bases at V and 1 base at J, with 14 bases between. The chain's CDR3 is CASGEPWGNTEAFF. Written as DNA, the CDR3 is TGTGCCAGCGGCGAACCTTGGGGGAACACTGAAGCTTTCTTT. Using reference TRBV2 and TRBJ1-1 for the parts outside the CDR3, the full variable domain is EPEVTQTPSHQVTQMGQEVILRCVPISNHLYFYWYRQILGQKVEFLVSFYNNEISEKSEIFDDQFSVERPDGSNFTLKIRSTKLEDSAMYFCASGEPWGNTEAFFGQGTRLTVV.

The sample holds many counts of this clonotype. The chain uses TRBV10-3 and TRBJ2-7; possible D gene TRBD1, 5 bases. Germline CDR1 ENHRY, CDR2 SYGVKD. CDR3 length: 15 residues. Trimming shortened V by 10 bases and J by 0 bases, and 19 bases separated the two germline ends. The CDR3 DNA sequence: TGTGCCACCCAGGCCCCCACAGGCGACTCCTACGAGCAGTACTTC. Translated, it gives CATQAPTGDSYEQYF.

This clonotype was detected only a few times. The CDR3 sequence: CASSVWGYQETQYF. CDR3 in DNA: TGTGCCAGCAGCGTCTGGGGGTACCAAGAGACCCAGTACTTC. The V and J genes are TRBV11-3 and TRBJ2-5; perhaps D is TRBD1 or TRBD2 (5 bases each). Deletions cut 5 bases from V and 0 bases from J, with 10 bases between. Germline CDR1 is SGHNT and CDR2 is YENEEA. The CDR3 covers 14 residues.

The table lists this clonotype with a few counts. The V gene is TRBV7-8, the J gene TRBJ2-7, with 8 nucleotides matching TRBD1. The CDR3 runs 14 residues. The V segment lost 4 bases and the J segment 4 bases; nucleotides outside the gene matches: 6. Germline assignment: CDR1 SGHVS and CDR2 FQNEAQ. As DNA, the CDR3 is TGTGCCAGCAGCTCCCGGGACAGGTTTTACGAGCAGTACTTC. Protein product: CASSSRDRFYEQYF.

This clonotype was seen at least ten times. The chain has TRBV27 and TRBJ2-1; D gene uncertain. The CDR3 loop spans 17 amino acids. CDR1 is MNHEY and CDR2 is SMNVEV in the germline V gene (reference sequence). Trimming left V 5 bases short and J 5 bases short, with 22 bases between. CDR3 residues: CASSPPGDPLSDNEQFF. The CDR3, as DNA: TGTGCCAGCAGTCCGCCTGGGGATCCGCTTTCCGACAATGAGCAGTTCTTC.

This clonotype showed up many times. The chain combines TRBV3-1 with TRBJ1-1; D is undetermined. V shed 1 base and J shed 2 bases, with 8 bases lying between them. The germline V gene has CDR1 LGHDT and CDR2 YNNKEL (reference sequence). The CDR3 is 14 amino acids. In DNA, the CDR3 is TGTGCCAGCAGCCAAGTTGGTCTAAACACTGAAGCTTTCTTT. Amino acid sequence: CASSQVGLNTEAFF.